Listed below are T cell receptor beta chains from one sample, sequenced in a study of blood T cell repertoires in COVID-19. The table came from immunoSEQ multiplex PCR; TCRdb's copy has only in-frame clones and leaves some out. The sample shows some 200,000 clones, more than 80% of them seen only once. The specimen was PBMCs or T cells enriched from blood (not recorded which). Every receptor here comes from a man aged 35 to 55 who had recovered from COVID-19. Both conserved end residues are part of each CDR3. D genes are given only for firm matches. Only some rows state a clone size, as once, few, many or a class for expanded clones.

v_gene	d_gene	j_gene	abundance	CDR3nt	CDR3aa
TRBV27	TRBD2	TRBJ2-3	NA	TGTGCCAGCAGTTCGTGGGGGAGCGGGAGTTCGGATACGCAGTATTTT	CASSSWGSGSSDTQYF
TRBV7-2	NA	TRBJ1-2	once	TGTGCCAGCAGCCTATTACGGGGAAGCGGCTACACCTTC	CASSLLRGSGYTF
TRBV19	TRBD1	TRBJ1-3	NA	TGTGCCACTAGGGGACAGGGGATTGGAAACACCATATATTTT	CATRGQGIGNTIYF
TRBV7-8	NA	TRBJ1-2	NA	TGTGCCAGCAGCTTGGGGGGGATTCGGGGCTACACCTTC	CASSLGGIRGYTF
TRBV7-9	NA	TRBJ1-5	NA	TGTGCCAGCAGCTTAACAGGAGGCAATCAGCCCCAGCATTTT	CASSLTGGNQPQHF
TRBV5-6	NA	TRBJ1-6	NA	TGTGCCAGCAGCTTGGTCCAGGATAATTCACCCCTCCACTTT	CASSLVQDNSPLHF
TRBV12-3/TRBV12-4	NA	TRBJ2-7	once	TGTGCCAGCAGTATCCAGGGTTACGAGCAGTACTTC	CASSIQGYEQYF
TRBV7-9	NA	TRBJ2-7	NA	TGTGCCAGCAGCTTAGTTAGCGGTCCCTACGAGCAGTACTTC	CASSLVSGPYEQYF
TRBV5-1	TRBD1	TRBJ1-2	NA	TGCGCCAGCAGCTTGGCCAGGGACAGAACTCAAAACTATGGCTACACCTTC	CASSLARDRTQNYGYTF
TRBV5-1	NA	TRBJ1-2	NA	TGCGCCAGCAGCCCAGGGGCTAACTATGGCTACACCTTC	CASSPGANYGYTF
TRBV19	NA	TRBJ1-2	NA	TGTGCCAGTAGTGACAGAAATGTGGGTATCTATGGCTACACCTTC	CASSDRNVGIYGYTF
TRBV29-1	NA	TRBJ1-2	NA	TGCAGCGTTGAAGATGCGGAGAACTATGGCTACACCTTC	CSVEDAENYGYTF
TRBV9	NA	TRBJ1-1	NA	TGTGCCAGCAGCGTAGGACAGTTGAACACTGAAGCTTTCTTT	CASSVGQLNTEAFF
TRBV27	TRBD1	TRBJ1-1	NA	TGTGCCAGCAGTTTGTGGGGGCACAGGGGTACCACTGAAGCTTTCTTT	CASSLWGHRGTTEAFF
TRBV30	NA	TRBJ1-4	once	TGTGCCTGGAGTGTAACAGGGAGAAATGAAAAACTGTTTTTT	CAWSVTGRNEKLFF
TRBV5-6	TRBD1	TRBJ1-4	NA	TGTGCCAGCAGCTCCTCCGGGACAGGGGCAACTAATGAAAAACTGTTTTTT	CASSSSGTGATNEKLFF
TRBV18	TRBD1	TRBJ1-3	NA	TGTGCCAGCTCTCAAGGACAGGTTCAATCTGGAAACACCATATATTTT	CASSQGQVQSGNTIYF
TRBV9	NA	TRBJ1-3	NA	TGTGCCAGCAGCGTGGGACAAACCTCTACTGGAAACACCATATATTTT	CASSVGQTSTGNTIYF
TRBV27	NA	TRBJ2-7	NA	TGTGCCAGCAGTTCCCGACAGACGGTCTCCTACGAGCAGTACTTC	CASSSRQTVSYEQYF
TRBV3-1/TRBV3-2	NA	TRBJ1-5	NA	TGTGCCAGCAGCCAAGGCTTCCAGGGGCAGGGTGTCCCCCAGCATTTT	CASSQGFQGQGVPQHF
TRBV6-5	NA	TRBJ1-1	NA	TGTGCCAGCAGTTGGGGGAGGGGGAGAACTGAAGCTTTCTTT	CASSWGRGRTEAFF
TRBV5-1	TRBD1	TRBJ1-1	NA	TGCGCCAGCAGCTTGAAAATAGGACAGGTAGAAGGACGAGCTTTCTTT	CASSLKIGQVEGRAFF
TRBV24-1	NA	TRBJ1-2	NA	TGTGCCACCAGTGTACAGGACAACTATGGCTACACCTTC	CATSVQDNYGYTF
TRBV11-3	NA	TRBJ1-3	NA	TGTGCCAGCAGCTTCGCAGGGGCGGGAAACACCATATATTTT	CASSFAGAGNTIYF
TRBV14	TRBD1	TRBJ2-7	NA	TGTGCCAGCAGCCCACATGACAGGGGGCTTTTTGGATATAGCGTCTACGAGCAGTACTTC	CASSPHDRGLFGYSVYEQYF
TRBV21-1	NA	TRBJ1-2	NA	TGTGCCAGCCCAGGAGGGGTAAGCGGCTACACCTTC	CASPGGVSGYTF
TRBV6-4	TRBD2	TRBJ2-7	NA	TGTGCCAGCAGTGACTCCCCACTAGCGATCACTATTTCCTACGAGCAGTACTTC	CASSDSPLAITISYEQYF
TRBV27	NA	TRBJ2-7	NA	TGTGCCAGCAGTGTCACCAGGGAACCCTACGAGCAGTACTTC	CASSVTREPYEQYF
TRBV18	TRBD1	TRBJ2-7	NA	TGTGCCAGCTCACCGGGACAGTCAAACGAGCAGTACTTC	CASSPGQSNEQYF
TRBV3-1/TRBV3-2	NA	TRBJ1-1	NA	TGTGCCAGCAGCCAAGCGGCAGGGGCAGCTTTCTTT	CASSQAAGAAFF
TRBV18	NA	TRBJ2-3	once	TGTGCCAGCTCACCCGACATGAAAGGAACAGATACGCAGTATTTT	CASSPDMKGTDTQYF
TRBV3-1/TRBV3-2	TRBD2	TRBJ2-3	NA	TGTGCCAGCAGCCAAGCAGGCCTAGCGGGGGGCACAGATACGCAGTATTTT	CASSQAGLAGGTDTQYF
TRBV19	NA	TRBJ2-6	NA	TGTGCCAGTAGTATAGGGGGGGACAGTATCTCTGGGGCCAACGTCCTGACTTTC	CASSIGGDSISGANVLTF
TRBV7-3	TRBD1	TRBJ1-1	few	TGTGCCAGCAGCGCCGGACAGGGAAGAAATTCGATTGAAGCTTTCTTT	CASSAGQGRNSIEAFF
TRBV3-1/TRBV3-2	NA	TRBJ1-2	NA	TGTGCCAGCAGCCAAGAGGGCGGGGTTGTGGGCTATGGCTACACCTTC	CASSQEGGVVGYGYTF
TRBV11-2	NA	TRBJ1-5	NA	TGTGCCAGCAGCTTAGGGACAGGCAATCAGCCCCAGCATTTT	CASSLGTGNQPQHF
TRBV5-1	NA	TRBJ2-7	NA	TGCGCCAGCAGCCGACTCTCGGACGGGACCTACGAGCAGTACTTC	CASSRLSDGTYEQYF
TRBV30	NA	TRBJ1-1	NA	TGTGCCTGGAGTGTAATAGGCGGGGCAAGAGGAGCTTTCTTT	CAWSVIGGARGAFF
TRBV19	NA	TRBJ2-3	NA	TGTGCCAGTAGTATGCGAGGGTTCAGAGATACGCAGTATTTT	CASSMRGFRDTQYF
TRBV7-9	NA	TRBJ2-5	once	TGTGCCAGCAGCTTAGGGCAGGGGACACTTTTGACCCAGTACTTC	CASSLGQGTLLTQYF
TRBV6-5	NA	TRBJ1-1	NA	TGTGCCAGCACCGGGGGATTAAGCACTGAAGCTTTCTTT	CASTGGLSTEAFF
TRBV24-1	TRBD1	TRBJ2-3	once	TGTGCCACCAACAAGGGACAGTACACAGATACGCAGTATTTT	CATNKGQYTDTQYF
TRBV2	TRBD1	TRBJ1-3	NA	TGTGCCAGCAGTGTATCAGGGGGAGGAAACACCATATATTTT	CASSVSGGGNTIYF
TRBV30	NA	TRBJ1-1	NA	TGTGCCTGGAGTCCCGGGGTAAGCTTCTTCAACACTGAAGCTTTCTTT	CAWSPGVSFFNTEAFF
TRBV29-1	TRBD2	TRBJ2-3	once	TGCAGCGTTGATAGTAACGGACTAGTAGGAGATACGCAGTATTTT	CSVDSNGLVGDTQYF